This TCR beta chain was recorded in a study of CD8+ T cells in alopecia areata. Treatment: oral pan-JAK inhibitor, 5-10 mg twice daily. RNA was extracted and reverse transcribed into cDNA as the sequencing template. The repertoire was sequenced with immunoSEQ multiplex PCR; TCRdb's copy has only in-frame clones and lacks some. The sample has approximately 180,000 clones, roughly 63% seen once. Whole-study results and caveats: Scalp clonality decreased significantly with tofacitinib, and so did expanded CD8+ clones among the top 100. Normal skin's resident alphabeta T cells are also sequenced in scalp samples. In scalp and blood during tofacitinib, many expanded lesional clones persisted.

A remark on this clone: Its antigen remains unknown.

The receptor comes from a human donor with alopecia areata. The specimen was CD4+ T cells sorted from blood, collected at approximately week 56, from a patient treated with tofacitinib.

The CDR3 DNA reads TGTGCCATCAGTGTTGAGGGTGGCACTGAAGCTTTCTTT. Encoded protein: CAISVEGGTEAFF. The J gene is TRBJ1-1, the V gene TRBV10-3; unclear D gene. This CDR3 is 13 amino acids long. Trimming took off 4 bases at V and 4 bases at J, with 10 bases between the two ends. Per germline, CDR1 ENHRY and CDR2 SYGVKD.